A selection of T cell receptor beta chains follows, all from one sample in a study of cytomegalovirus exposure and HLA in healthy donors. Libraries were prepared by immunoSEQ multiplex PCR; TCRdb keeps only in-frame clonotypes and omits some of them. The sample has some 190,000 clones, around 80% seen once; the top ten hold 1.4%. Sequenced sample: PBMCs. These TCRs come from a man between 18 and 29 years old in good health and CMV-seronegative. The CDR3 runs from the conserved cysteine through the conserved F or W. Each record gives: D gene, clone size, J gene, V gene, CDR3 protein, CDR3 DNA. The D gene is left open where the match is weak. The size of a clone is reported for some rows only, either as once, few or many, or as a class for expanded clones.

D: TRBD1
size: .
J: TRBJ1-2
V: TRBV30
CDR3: CAWSEKGGVFGYTF
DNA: TGTGCCTGGAGTGAGAAAGGGGGCGTCTTTGGCTACACCTTC

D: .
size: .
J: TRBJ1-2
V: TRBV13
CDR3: CASSTKPTANYGYTF
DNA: TGTGCCAGCAGCACAAAACCGACAGCTAACTATGGCTACACCTTC

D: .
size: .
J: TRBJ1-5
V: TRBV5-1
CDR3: CASSPRAGSDQPQHF
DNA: TGCGCCAGCAGCCCCCGTGCGGGTAGCGATCAGCCCCAGCATTTT

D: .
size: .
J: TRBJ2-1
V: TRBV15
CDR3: CATSSPVQDEQFF
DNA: TGTGCCACCAGCAGTCCGGTACAGGATGAGCAGTTCTTC

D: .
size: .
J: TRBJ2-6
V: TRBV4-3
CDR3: CASSQAGGSGANVLTF
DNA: TGCGCCAGCAGCCAAGCCGGGGGCTCTGGGGCCAACGTCCTGACTTTC

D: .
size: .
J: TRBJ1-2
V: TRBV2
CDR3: CASSEMGPGWYYGYTF
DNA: TGTGCCAGCAGTGAAATGGGGCCTGGATGGTACTATGGCTACACCTTC

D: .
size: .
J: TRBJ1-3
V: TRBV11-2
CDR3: CASSLGSSPGNTIYF
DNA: TGTGCCAGCAGCTTAGGGAGCAGTCCTGGAAACACCATATATTTT

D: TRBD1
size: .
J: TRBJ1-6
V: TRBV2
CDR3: CASSGEGTANSPLHF
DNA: TGTGCCAGCAGTGGAGAAGGGACAGCGAATTCACCCCTCCACTTT

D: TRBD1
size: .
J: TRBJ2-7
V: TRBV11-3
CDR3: CASSLGGTGMPEQYF
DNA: TGTGCCAGCAGCCTGGGGGGGACAGGGATGCCGGAGCAGTACTTC

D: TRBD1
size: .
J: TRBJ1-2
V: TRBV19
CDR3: CASSTGTDYGYTF
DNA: TGTGCCAGTAGTACCGGGACAGACTATGGCTACACCTTC

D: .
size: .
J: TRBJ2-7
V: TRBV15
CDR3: CATSRDMGRDSYEQYF
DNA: TGTGCCACCAGCAGAGATATGGGCAGGGACTCCTACGAGCAGTACTTC

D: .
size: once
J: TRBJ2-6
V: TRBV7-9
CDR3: CASSLERSGLGSGANVLTF
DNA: TGTGCCAGCAGCTTAGAACGGAGCGGGTTGGGCTCTGGGGCCAACGTCCTGACTTTC

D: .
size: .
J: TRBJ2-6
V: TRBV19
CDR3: CASSTKQGSPRAGANVLTF
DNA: TGTGCCAGTAGTACTAAACAGGGAAGTCCCCGGGCTGGGGCCAACGTCCTGACTTTC

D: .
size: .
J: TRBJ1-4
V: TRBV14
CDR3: CASSQDIRNEKLFF
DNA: TGTGCCAGCAGCCAGGACATCAGGAATGAAAAACTGTTTTTT

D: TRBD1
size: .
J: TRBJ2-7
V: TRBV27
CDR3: CASSLTSGGSYEQYF
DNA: TGTGCCAGCAGTTTAACATCAGGGGGCTCGTACGAGCAGTACTTC

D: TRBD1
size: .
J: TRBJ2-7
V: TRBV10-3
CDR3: CAIDSGTGGYEQYF
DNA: TGTGCCATCGACTCCGGGACAGGGGGATACGAGCAGTACTTC

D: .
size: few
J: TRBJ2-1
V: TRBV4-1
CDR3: CASSQGVSGSYNEQFF
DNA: TGCGCCAGCAGCCAAGGAGTCAGCGGGTCCTACAATGAGCAGTTCTTC

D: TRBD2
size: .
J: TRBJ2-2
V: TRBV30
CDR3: CAWSWTSITGELFF
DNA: TGTGCCTGGAGCTGGACTAGTATAACCGGGGAGCTGTTTTTT

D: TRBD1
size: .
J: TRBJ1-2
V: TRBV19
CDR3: CASRETGVNYGYTF
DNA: TGTGCCAGTAGAGAGACAGGGGTTAACTATGGCTACACCTTC

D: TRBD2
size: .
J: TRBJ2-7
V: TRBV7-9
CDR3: CASSLSTSGRSYEQYF
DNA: TGTGCCAGCAGCTTATCGACTAGCGGGAGGTCCTACGAGCAGTACTTC

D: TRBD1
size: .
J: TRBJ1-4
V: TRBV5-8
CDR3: CASSRGTGANEKLFF
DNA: TGTGCCAGCAGCCGAGGGACAGGGGCTAATGAAAAACTGTTTTTT

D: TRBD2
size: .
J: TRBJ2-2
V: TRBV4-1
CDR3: CASSQVPIGGAGELFF
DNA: TGCGCCAGCAGCCAAGTCCCTATTGGGGGGGCCGGGGAGCTGTTTTTT

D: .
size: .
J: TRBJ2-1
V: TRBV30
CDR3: CAWSELGQDYNEQFF
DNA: TGTGCCTGGAGTGAGTTGGGGCAGGACTACAATGAGCAGTTCTTC

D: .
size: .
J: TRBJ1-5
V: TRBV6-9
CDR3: CASSQRDKYSNQPQHF
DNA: TGTGCCAGCAGCCAGAGGGACAAATATAGCAATCAGCCCCAGCATTTT

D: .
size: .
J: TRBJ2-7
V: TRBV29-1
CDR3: CSVEGRGEQYF
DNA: TGCAGCGTTGAAGGACGGGGCGAGCAGTACTTC

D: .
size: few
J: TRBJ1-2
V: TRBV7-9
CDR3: CASSLEASYGYTF
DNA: TGTGCCAGCAGCTTAGAAGCTTCGTATGGCTACACCTTC

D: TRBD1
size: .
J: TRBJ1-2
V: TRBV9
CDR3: CASSGDLAGGYGYTF
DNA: TGTGCCAGCAGCGGAGACTTAGCAGGGGGCTATGGCTACACCTTC

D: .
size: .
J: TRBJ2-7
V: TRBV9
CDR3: CASSPRTTAAYEQYF
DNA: TGTGCCAGCAGCCCTCGGACTACGGCAGCCTACGAGCAGTACTTC

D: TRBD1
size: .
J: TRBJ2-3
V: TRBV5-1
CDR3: CASSRQGPSTDTQYF
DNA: TGCGCCAGCAGCCGACAGGGGCCTAGCACAGATACGCAGTATTTT

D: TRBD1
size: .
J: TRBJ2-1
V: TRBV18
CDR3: CASSPGQNNEQFF
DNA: TGTGCCAGCTCACCGGGACAGAACAATGAGCAGTTCTTC

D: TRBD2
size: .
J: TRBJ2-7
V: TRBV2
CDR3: CASSVAGTISEQYF
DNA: TGTGCCAGCAGTGTCGCAGGGACTATAAGTGAGCAGTACTTC

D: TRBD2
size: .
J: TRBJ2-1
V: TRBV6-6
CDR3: CASSYFGTSGRVWFF
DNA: TGTGCCAGCAGTTACTTCGGGACTAGCGGGAGGGTTTGGTTCTTC

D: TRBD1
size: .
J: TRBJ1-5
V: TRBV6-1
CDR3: CASSFTGQPNQPQHF
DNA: TGTGCCAGCAGTTTCACGGGACAGCCCAATCAGCCCCAGCATTTT

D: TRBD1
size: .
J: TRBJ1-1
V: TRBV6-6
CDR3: CASSRQGNAEAFF
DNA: TGTGCCAGCAGCCGACAGGGGAATGCTGAAGCTTTCTTT

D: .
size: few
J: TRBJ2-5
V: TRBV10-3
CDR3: CAISEPAQIEETQYF
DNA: TGTGCCATCAGTGAGCCCGCGCAAATTGAAGAGACCCAGTACTTC

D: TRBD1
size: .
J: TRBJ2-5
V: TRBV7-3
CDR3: CASSSGQGGETQYF
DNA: TGTGCCAGCAGCTCCGGACAGGGCGGCGAGACCCAGTACTTC

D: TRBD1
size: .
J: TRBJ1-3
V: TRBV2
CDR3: CASSSFGQGGNTIYF
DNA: TGTGCCAGCAGTTCCTTCGGACAGGGAGGAAACACCATATATTTT

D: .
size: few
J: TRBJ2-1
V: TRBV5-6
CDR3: CASSLRQTSSYNEQFF
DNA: TGTGCCAGCAGCTTGAGGCAGACTAGCTCCTACAATGAGCAGTTCTTC

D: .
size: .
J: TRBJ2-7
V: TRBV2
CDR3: CASSPPRGIYEQYF
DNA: TGTGCCAGCAGCCCGCCGAGGGGGATCTACGAGCAGTACTTC

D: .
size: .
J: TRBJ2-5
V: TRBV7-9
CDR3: CASSPGQTQYF
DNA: TGTGCCAGCAGCCCAGGGCAGACCCAGTACTTC

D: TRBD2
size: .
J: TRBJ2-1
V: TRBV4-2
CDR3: CASSRQAGGNNEQFF
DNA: TGTGCCAGCAGCCGCCAAGCGGGGGGAAACAATGAGCAGTTCTTC

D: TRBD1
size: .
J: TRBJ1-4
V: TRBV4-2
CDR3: CASSQEADRASTNEKLFF
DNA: TGTGCCAGCAGCCAAGAGGCGGACAGGGCTTCAACTAATGAAAAACTGTTTTTT

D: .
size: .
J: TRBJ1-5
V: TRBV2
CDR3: CASRVSGNGNQPQHF
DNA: TGTGCCAGCAGAGTATCAGGTAACGGCAATCAGCCCCAGCATTTT

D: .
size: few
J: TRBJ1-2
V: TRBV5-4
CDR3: CASSLDQGGDYGYTF
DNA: TGTGCCAGCAGCTTGGACCAGGGTGGGGACTATGGCTACACCTTC

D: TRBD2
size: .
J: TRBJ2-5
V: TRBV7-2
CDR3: CASSFTTGLVTETQYF
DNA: TGTGCCAGCAGCTTTACCACGGGACTAGTGACGGAGACCCAGTACTTC

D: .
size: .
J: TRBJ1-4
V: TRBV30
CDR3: CAWKEWDYEKLFF
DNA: TGTGCCTGGAAGGAGTGGGACTATGAAAAACTGTTTTTT

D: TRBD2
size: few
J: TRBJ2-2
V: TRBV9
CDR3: CASSPGVAGAGELFF
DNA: TGTGCCAGCAGCCCCGGAGTAGCGGGAGCCGGGGAGCTGTTTTTT

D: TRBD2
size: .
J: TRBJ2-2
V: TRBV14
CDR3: CASSRGGRARYTGELFF
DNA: TGTGCCAGCAGCAGGGGCGGGAGGGCTCGTTACACCGGGGAGCTGTTTTTT

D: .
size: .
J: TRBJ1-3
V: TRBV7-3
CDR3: CASSLMGASGNTIYF
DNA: TGTGCCAGCAGCTTAATGGGAGCCTCTGGAAACACCATATATTTT

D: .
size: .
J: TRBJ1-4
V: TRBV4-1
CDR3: CASSRLGVEKLFF
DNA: TGCGCCAGCAGCCGATTAGGGGTTGAAAAACTGTTTTTT

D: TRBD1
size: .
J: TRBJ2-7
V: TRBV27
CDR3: CASSSTPDRAAYEQYF
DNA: TGTGCCAGCAGTTCCACTCCGGACAGGGCGGCCTACGAGCAGTACTTC

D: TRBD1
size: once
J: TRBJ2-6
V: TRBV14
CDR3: CASSQDWTGSGANVLTF
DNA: TGTGCCAGCAGCCAAGATTGGACAGGCTCTGGGGCCAACGTCCTGACTTTC

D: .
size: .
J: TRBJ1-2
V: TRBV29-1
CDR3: CSVAKGVYGYTF
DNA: TGCAGCGTTGCTAAGGGGGTGTATGGCTACACCTTC

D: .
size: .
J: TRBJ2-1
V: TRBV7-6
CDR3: CASSLLGGSGPYNEQFF
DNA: TGTGCCAGCAGCTTACTGGGCGGAAGCGGGCCCTACAATGAGCAGTTCTTC

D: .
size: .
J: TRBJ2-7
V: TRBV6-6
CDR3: CASTPGSRLGEQYF
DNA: TGTGCCAGCACCCCGGGGTCCCGCCTAGGTGAGCAGTACTTC

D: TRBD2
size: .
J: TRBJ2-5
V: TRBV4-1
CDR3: CASSQEKASGGMGETQYF
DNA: TGCGCCAGCAGCCAAGAAAAGGCTAGCGGGGGGATGGGAGAGACCCAGTACTTC

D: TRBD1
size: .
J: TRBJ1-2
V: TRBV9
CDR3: CASSAYTRGPYGYTF
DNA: TGTGCCAGCAGCGCATATACCAGGGGGCCTTATGGCTACACCTTC